This is a list of T cell receptor beta chains from one sample in a study of blood T cell repertoires in COVID-19. The table came from immunoSEQ multiplex PCR; TCRdb's copy has only in-frame clones and leaves some out. The table records some 40,000 clones, just under 70% of them present only once. The sequenced material came from peripheral blood. The receptors shown here come from a man older than 75 with acute or convalescent COVID-19. Both conserved end residues are part of each CDR3. The D gene is left open where the match is weak. Clone sizes are given selectively: once, few, many, or a class where the clone is expanded.

v_gene	j_gene	len	abundance	d_gene	CDR3nt	CDR3aa
TRBV11-3	TRBJ1-1	13	NA	TRBD1	TGTGCCAGCAGACGGGACAGTAGGACTGAAGCTTTCTTT	CASRRDSRTEAFF
TRBV27	TRBJ1-1	15	NA	NA	TGTGCCAGCAGTTCCGGCGGGCAGGAGGGCACTGAAGCTTTCTTT	CASSSGGQEGTEAFF
TRBV24-1	TRBJ2-1	16	once	TRBD2	TGTGCCACCAGCCCCCGGGGGGCGGGAGGGCCCAATGAGCAGTTCTTC	CATSPRGAGGPNEQFF
TRBV19	TRBJ2-2	14	NA	NA	TGTGCCAGTACGTGGGGGGTAAACACCGGGGAGCTGTTTTTT	CASTWGVNTGELFF
TRBV6-5	TRBJ1-4	15	NA	NA	TGTGCCAGCAGAGAGGCGGGGAGAGCTAATGAAAAACTGTTTTTT	CASREAGRANEKLFF
TRBV5-1	TRBJ1-5	16	NA	NA	TGCGCCAGCAGCTTGGACGGGAGCGATAGCAATCAGCCCCAGCATTTT	CASSLDGSDSNQPQHF
TRBV11-3	TRBJ2-2	16	few	NA	TGTGCCAGCAGCTTAGGTGCGGCCGGCGTCGGCGGGGAGCTGTTTTTT	CASSLGAAGVGGELFF
TRBV10-3	TRBJ1-3	16	NA	TRBD1	TGTGCCATCAGTGAGCGAGACAGGGGAACTGGAAACACCATATATTTT	CAISERDRGTGNTIYF
TRBV9	TRBJ2-2	18	NA	TRBD1	TGTGCCAGCAGCGTAGTAGGGGGGCTGGGACAGGGCGACGGGGAGCTGTTTTTT	CASSVVGGLGQGDGELFF
TRBV11-3	TRBJ2-3	15	NA	TRBD2	TGTGCCAGCAGCCAAGGGACTAGCGGGACAGATACGCAGTATTTT	CASSQGTSGTDTQYF
TRBV30	TRBJ1-1	12	NA	NA	TGTGCCCTAACGGGGGGGGACACTGAAGCTTTCTTT	CALTGGDTEAFF
TRBV19	TRBJ2-7	14	NA	NA	TGTGCCAGTAGGGGGGGAACTCTTCGCTACGAGCAGTACTTC	CASRGGTLRYEQYF
TRBV12-5	TRBJ1-2	14	NA	NA	TGTGCTAGTGGTCCTCAATTGACTGCTCATGGCTACACCTTC	CASGPQLTAHGYTF
TRBV7-2	TRBJ2-3	15	many	NA	TGTGCCAGCACCCTTCTCGGGGTCCGGACAGATACGCAGTATTTT	CASTLLGVRTDTQYF
TRBV6-2/TRBV6-3	TRBJ1-1	15	once	NA	TGTGCCAGCAGTTACTTGGGGACACAGAACACTGAAGCTTTCTTT	CASSYLGTQNTEAFF
TRBV6-5	TRBJ2-2	14	NA	NA	TGTGCCAGTTCCGGGACACTAAACACCGGGGAGCTGTTTTTT	CASSGTLNTGELFF
TRBV7-3	TRBJ2-1	17	NA	TRBD2	TGTGCCAGCAGCTTAACGCCTCCTAGCGGGGGTTACAATGAGCAGTTCTTC	CASSLTPPSGGYNEQFF
TRBV10-3	TRBJ1-2	13	NA	TRBD1	TGTGCCATCAGTCCCGGGACAGGGGGTGGCTACACCTTC	CAISPGTGGGYTF
TRBV9	TRBJ1-1	15	NA	NA	TGTGCCAGCAGCGAGGGGGTTGCTCAGGGCGCTGAAGCTTTCTTT	CASSEGVAQGAEAFF
TRBV19	TRBJ2-3	16	NA	TRBD1	TGTGCCAGTAGTTCACGGACAGGGGTAGCCGGAGATACGCAGTATTTT	CASSSRTGVAGDTQYF
TRBV29-1	TRBJ1-3	11	NA	TRBD1	TGCGCAGGGGGGTCTGGAAACACCATATATTTT	CAGGSGNTIYF
TRBV19	TRBJ1-4	15	NA	TRBD1	TGTGCCAGTAGTACTGGACAGGGATGGGTCGAAAAACTGTTTTTT	CASSTGQGWVEKLFF
TRBV5-1	TRBJ2-7	13	NA	NA	TGCGCCAGCAGCCCCAGATCATCCTACGAGCAGTACTTC	CASSPRSSYEQYF
TRBV10-1	TRBJ1-1	13	once	NA	TGCGCCAGCAGTGGAACAGGAAGCACTGAAGCTTTCTTT	CASSGTGSTEAFF
TRBV7-9	TRBJ2-1	16	once	TRBD2	TGTGCCAGCAGCTTAGCCCTAGCGGGAGAATATAATGAGCAGTTCTTC	CASSLALAGEYNEQFF
TRBV5-1	TRBJ1-1	14	few	NA	TGCGCCAGCAGCTCGGGACAAGTGAACACTGAAGCTTTCTTT	CASSSGQVNTEAFF
TRBV7-6	TRBJ2-7	15	few	TRBD2	TGTGCCAGCAGCTTAGAGAGCGGGGGGGCCGGTGAGCAGTACTTC	CASSLESGGAGEQYF
TRBV6-2/TRBV6-3	TRBJ1-4	16	few	TRBD1	TGTGCCAGCAGCACTATTACAGGGGGCGAGAAGGAAAAACTGTTTTTT	CASSTITGGEKEKLFF
TRBV5-1	TRBJ1-4	14	NA	TRBD1	TGCGCCAGCAGCTTCCGGGACAGGAATGAAAAACTGTTTTTT	CASSFRDRNEKLFF
TRBV14	TRBJ2-7	17	NA	NA	TGTGCCAGCAGCCAAAGGGCCCCAGGCGGGATAGCCTACGAGCAGTACTTC	CASSQRAPGGIAYEQYF
TRBV30	TRBJ1-2	13	NA	TRBD1	TGTGCCTGGATCCGGGACAGGGTCGGTGGCTACACCTTC	CAWIRDRVGGYTF
TRBV19	TRBJ1-2	12	NA	NA	TGTGCTACAGGGCCTCCTAACTATGGCTACACCTTC	CATGPPNYGYTF
TRBV3-1/TRBV3-2	TRBJ1-1	14	NA	NA	TGTGCCAGCAGCCGTGAACAGGGACACACTGAAGCTTTCTTT	CASSREQGHTEAFF
TRBV12-3/TRBV12-4	TRBJ1-3	13	NA	NA	TGTGCCAGCAGTTTCAGCTCTGGAAACACCATATATTTT	CASSFSSGNTIYF
TRBV5-1	TRBJ1-1	14	few	NA	TGCGCCAGCAACTTACCTACAGGGAATAGTGAAGCTTTCTTT	CASNLPTGNSEAFF
TRBV23-1	TRBJ1-1	17	NA	NA	TGCGCCAGCAGTCAAATACGACATGGGTTGGAGGGTACTGAAGCTTTCTTT	CASSQIRHGLEGTEAFF
TRBV5-4	TRBJ1-1	15	NA	NA	TGTGCCAGCAGCTTGGGGCAGGGGATGAACACTGAAGCTTTCTTT	CASSLGQGMNTEAFF
TRBV14	TRBJ1-1	11	once	NA	TGTGCCAGCAGCCAAGCGAGGGTAGCTTTCTTT	CASSQARVAFF
TRBV6-5	TRBJ2-7	15	NA	TRBD1	TGTGCCAGCAGAGACACGGGACAGACCTTCTACGAGCAGTACTTC	CASRDTGQTFYEQYF
TRBV5-6	TRBJ2-1	13	NA	NA	TGTGCCAGCAGCGGGGTAGCGCGCAATGAGCAGTTCTTC	CASSGVARNEQFF
TRBV4-1	TRBJ1-1	15	once	NA	TGCGCCAGCAGCCACCCCCGACGGGTGAACACTGAAGCTTTCTTT	CASSHPRRVNTEAFF
TRBV4-3	TRBJ2-5	16	NA	NA	TGCGCCAGCAGCCCCTCGCCAGAGGGAGGAAAAGAGACCCAGTACTTC	CASSPSPEGGKETQYF
TRBV12-3/TRBV12-4	TRBJ2-7	12	medium-sized	NA	TGTGCCAGCAGTTTAGGCAGATACGAGCAGTACTTC	CASSLGRYEQYF
TRBV7-3	TRBJ2-3	13	NA	TRBD2	TGTGCCAGCAGCGCGGGGGGGTCAGATACGCAGTATTTT	CASSAGGSDTQYF
TRBV6-5	TRBJ2-1	12	NA	TRBD1	TGTGCCAGTAACCGGGACAGGGGTTTTGAGTTCTTC	CASNRDRGFEFF
TRBV5-1	TRBJ1-3	14	NA	NA	TGCGCCAGCAGCTTAACGGGTCGGGGAAACACCATATATTTT	CASSLTGRGNTIYF
TRBV2	TRBJ1-2	14	NA	NA	TGTGCCAGCAGCACGGCACCCCAGGGCTATGGCTACACCTTC	CASSTAPQGYGYTF